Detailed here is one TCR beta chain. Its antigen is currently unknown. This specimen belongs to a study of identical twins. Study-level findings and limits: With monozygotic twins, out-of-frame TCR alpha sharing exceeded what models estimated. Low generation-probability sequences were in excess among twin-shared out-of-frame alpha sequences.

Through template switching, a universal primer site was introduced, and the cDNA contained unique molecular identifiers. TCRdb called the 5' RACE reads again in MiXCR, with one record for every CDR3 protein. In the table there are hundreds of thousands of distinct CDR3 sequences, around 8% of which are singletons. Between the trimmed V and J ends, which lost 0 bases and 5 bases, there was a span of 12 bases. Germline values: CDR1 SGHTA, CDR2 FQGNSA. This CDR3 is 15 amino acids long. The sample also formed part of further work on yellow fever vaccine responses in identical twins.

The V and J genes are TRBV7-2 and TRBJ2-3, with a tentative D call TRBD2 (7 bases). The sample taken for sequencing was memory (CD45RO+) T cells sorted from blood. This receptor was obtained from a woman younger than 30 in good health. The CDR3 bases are TGTGCCAGCAGCTTAGCGGGGGGGGCCGTAGATACGCAGTATTTT. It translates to CASSLAGGAVDTQYF.